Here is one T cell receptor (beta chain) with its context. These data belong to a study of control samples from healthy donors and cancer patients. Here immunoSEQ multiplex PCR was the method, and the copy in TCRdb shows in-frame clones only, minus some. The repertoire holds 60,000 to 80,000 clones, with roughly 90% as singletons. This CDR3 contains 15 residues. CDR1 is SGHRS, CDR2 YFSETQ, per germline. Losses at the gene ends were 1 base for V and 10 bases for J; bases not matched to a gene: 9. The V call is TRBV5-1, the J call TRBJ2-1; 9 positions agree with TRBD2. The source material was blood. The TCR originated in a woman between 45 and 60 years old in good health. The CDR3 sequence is CASSLRVAGVDEQFF. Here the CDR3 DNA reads TGCGCCAGCAGCTTGAGAGTAGCGGGAGTAGACGAGCAGTTCTTC.